A selection of T cell receptor beta chains follows, all from one sample in a study of blood T cell repertoires in COVID-19. Sequencing used immunoSEQ multiplex PCR; TCRdb keeps in-frame clones, though not all of them. The table shows fewer than 250,000 clones, with 83% occurring only once. Material for sequencing was peripheral blood. These receptors came from a human donor in a cohort sampled during active COVID-19. CDR3s include the opening cysteine and the closing phenylalanine or tryptophan. A D gene is named only where the DNA matches it firmly. Clone sizes are given selectively: once, few, many, or a class where the clone is expanded.

d_call: -
clone_size: once
j_call: TRBJ2-2
v_call: TRBV9
cdr3_nt: TGTGCCAGCAGCCTACAGGGCTCCGGGACCGGGGAGCTGTTTTTT
cdr3_aa: CASSLQGSGTGELFF

d_call: TRBD1
clone_size: -
j_call: TRBJ1-1
v_call: TRBV6-5
cdr3_nt: TGTGCCAGCAGGATACAGGGGGACACTGAAGCTTTCTTT
cdr3_aa: CASRIQGDTEAFF

d_call: -
clone_size: -
j_call: TRBJ1-2
v_call: TRBV10-3
cdr3_nt: TGTGCCATCACCAAGGAGGGGAACTATGGCTACACCTTC
cdr3_aa: CAITKEGNYGYTF

d_call: TRBD1
clone_size: -
j_call: TRBJ2-2
v_call: TRBV7-3
cdr3_nt: TGTGCCAGCAGCCCCTGGACAGGGAACACCGGGGAGCTGTTTTTT
cdr3_aa: CASSPWTGNTGELFF

d_call: -
clone_size: -
j_call: TRBJ2-1
v_call: TRBV19
cdr3_nt: TGTGCCAGTAGTCGTAACAATGAGCAGTTCTTC
cdr3_aa: CASSRNNEQFF

d_call: TRBD1
clone_size: -
j_call: TRBJ2-7
v_call: TRBV19
cdr3_nt: TGTGCCAGTAGTGAGTCGACCGGGACAGGGAGCTCCTACGAGCAGTACTTC
cdr3_aa: CASSESTGTGSSYEQYF

d_call: TRBD1
clone_size: once
j_call: TRBJ1-2
v_call: TRBV6-6
cdr3_nt: TGTGCCACAGGGGGGTTGAGTAAATCGGGCTATGGCTACACCTTC
cdr3_aa: CATGGLSKSGYGYTF

d_call: TRBD1
clone_size: -
j_call: TRBJ2-3
v_call: TRBV29-1
cdr3_nt: TGCAGCGTCGGGCGGGCGAGGGGGCCAACAGATACGCAGTATTTT
cdr3_aa: CSVGRARGPTDTQYF

d_call: -
clone_size: -
j_call: TRBJ1-1
v_call: TRBV6-5
cdr3_nt: TGTGCCAGCAGTTACTCGGGCTACACTGAAGCTTTCTTT
cdr3_aa: CASSYSGYTEAFF

d_call: -
clone_size: -
j_call: TRBJ1-1
v_call: TRBV28
cdr3_nt: TGTGCCAGCACCCTCCGCGGGAACACTGAAGCTTTCTTT
cdr3_aa: CASTLRGNTEAFF

d_call: -
clone_size: -
j_call: TRBJ2-4
v_call: TRBV9
cdr3_nt: TGTGCCAGCAGCGTACAGGGATTCGGAAACATTCAGTACTTC
cdr3_aa: CASSVQGFGNIQYF

d_call: -
clone_size: -
j_call: TRBJ2-7
v_call: TRBV6-5
cdr3_nt: TGTGCCAGCAGTTACTCCGGAGGACTCTACGAGCAGTACTTC
cdr3_aa: CASSYSGGLYEQYF

d_call: -
clone_size: -
j_call: TRBJ1-5
v_call: TRBV6-6
cdr3_nt: TGTGCCAGCAGTTACTCGGACAGAGATCATGGGCCCCAGCATTTT
cdr3_aa: CASSYSDRDHGPQHF

d_call: TRBD2
clone_size: -
j_call: TRBJ2-7
v_call: TRBV6-4
cdr3_nt: TGTGCCAGCAGTGCCCTCGGTAGCGGGAGGCTGAACTTC
cdr3_aa: CASSALGSGRLNF

d_call: TRBD1
clone_size: once
j_call: TRBJ1-3
v_call: TRBV6-5
cdr3_nt: TGTGCCAGCAGTCGGACAGGGGCCGGAAACACCATATATTTT
cdr3_aa: CASSRTGAGNTIYF

d_call: -
clone_size: -
j_call: TRBJ1-1
v_call: TRBV6-5
cdr3_nt: TGTGCCAGCAGATTCCCGGGGGGCACTGAAGCTTTCTTT
cdr3_aa: CASRFPGGTEAFF

d_call: -
clone_size: -
j_call: TRBJ2-7
v_call: TRBV21-1
cdr3_nt: TGTGCCAGCAGCCCACACGGGCGGGAGCTCCCCTCCTACGAGCAGTACTTC
cdr3_aa: CASSPHGRELPSYEQYF

d_call: TRBD1
clone_size: -
j_call: TRBJ2-1
v_call: TRBV6-5
cdr3_nt: TGTGCCAGCAGCGACAGGGGCAGGGATGAGCAGTTCTTC
cdr3_aa: CASSDRGRDEQFF

d_call: -
clone_size: -
j_call: TRBJ1-2
v_call: TRBV21-1
cdr3_nt: TGTGCCAGCAGCAAGAGCCGGGACAGGGGTCTCGGTTATGGCTACACCTTC
cdr3_aa: CASSKSRDRGLGYGYTF

d_call: TRBD1
clone_size: -
j_call: TRBJ1-2
v_call: TRBV29-1
cdr3_nt: TGCAGCGCCGGTCAGGGGGAGGTTTCCTACACCTTC
cdr3_aa: CSAGQGEVSYTF

d_call: TRBD1
clone_size: -
j_call: TRBJ2-1
v_call: TRBV29-1
cdr3_nt: TGCAGCGTTGTGGGGACAGGGGATGGCGAGCAGTTCTTC
cdr3_aa: CSVVGTGDGEQFF

d_call: TRBD1
clone_size: once
j_call: TRBJ2-7
v_call: TRBV12-3/TRBV12-4
cdr3_nt: TGTGCCAGCAGTCAGGGACAGGTCTACGAGCAGTACTTC
cdr3_aa: CASSQGQVYEQYF

d_call: TRBD1
clone_size: -
j_call: TRBJ2-6
v_call: TRBV28
cdr3_nt: TGTGCCAGCAGTTTATGGGGACAGGTCAACGTCCTGACTTTC
cdr3_aa: CASSLWGQVNVLTF

d_call: TRBD1
clone_size: -
j_call: TRBJ1-2
v_call: TRBV5-3
cdr3_nt: TGTGCCAGAAGCTCGGACAGGGGTACCCCTAACTATGGCTACACCTTC
cdr3_aa: CARSSDRGTPNYGYTF

d_call: TRBD2
clone_size: once
j_call: TRBJ2-1
v_call: TRBV28
cdr3_nt: TGTGCCAGCAGCCCCCGTAGAAGCGGGAGGGCCACTTATGAGCAGTTCTTC
cdr3_aa: CASSPRRSGRATYEQFF

d_call: TRBD2
clone_size: few
j_call: TRBJ2-7
v_call: TRBV4-1
cdr3_nt: TGCGCCAGCAGCCAAGGACTAGCGGCAAGCTCCTACGAGCAGTACTTC
cdr3_aa: CASSQGLAASSYEQYF

d_call: TRBD1
clone_size: -
j_call: TRBJ1-1
v_call: TRBV12-5
cdr3_nt: TGTGCTAGTGGTTTGGGTGGACCAGGGGGAAGACCTGAAGCTTTCTTT
cdr3_aa: CASGLGGPGGRPEAFF

d_call: TRBD2
clone_size: -
j_call: TRBJ2-3
v_call: TRBV5-5
cdr3_nt: TGTGCCAGCAGCTTGGTGACTAGCGGGGCGACAGATACGCAGTATTTT
cdr3_aa: CASSLVTSGATDTQYF

d_call: TRBD2
clone_size: -
j_call: TRBJ2-7
v_call: TRBV5-4
cdr3_nt: TGTGCCAGCAGCTTACTAGCGGGAGATCGCGAGCAGTACTTC
cdr3_aa: CASSLLAGDREQYF

d_call: -
clone_size: once
j_call: TRBJ1-2
v_call: TRBV11-2
cdr3_nt: TGTGCCAGCAGCTCTCCGGGACATCGAAAGAATAACTATGGCTACACCTTC
cdr3_aa: CASSSPGHRKNNYGYTF

d_call: -
clone_size: -
j_call: TRBJ1-3
v_call: TRBV3-1/TRBV3-2
cdr3_nt: TGTGCCAGCAGCCCGTTCCAGGGCTCTGGAAACACCATATATTTT
cdr3_aa: CASSPFQGSGNTIYF

d_call: -
clone_size: -
j_call: TRBJ1-1
v_call: TRBV6-2/TRBV6-3
cdr3_nt: TGTGCCAGCAGTTACCTAGCGGAGAACACTGAAGCTTTCTTT
cdr3_aa: CASSYLAENTEAFF

d_call: -
clone_size: -
j_call: TRBJ1-6
v_call: TRBV6-5
cdr3_nt: TGTGCCAGCTGCGGGACTAGCGTCCTAAGCACCCTCCACTTT
cdr3_aa: CASCGTSVLSTLHF

d_call: TRBD2
clone_size: many
j_call: TRBJ2-1
v_call: TRBV27
cdr3_nt: TGTGCCAGCAGCCATCGCGGGAGCTCCTACAATGAGCAGTTCTTC
cdr3_aa: CASSHRGSSYNEQFF

d_call: -
clone_size: -
j_call: TRBJ1-1
v_call: TRBV28
cdr3_nt: TGTGCCAGCAGTTTTTTGGGAGAGAACACTGAAGCTTTCTTT
cdr3_aa: CASSFLGENTEAFF

d_call: -
clone_size: -
j_call: TRBJ2-7
v_call: TRBV27
cdr3_nt: TGTGCCAGCAGTTCAGGGTTCAGGCTTGACGAGCAGTACTTC
cdr3_aa: CASSSGFRLDEQYF

d_call: TRBD1
clone_size: -
j_call: TRBJ1-5
v_call: TRBV5-1
cdr3_nt: TGCGCCAGCAGCTTGGATGGGGACAGGGCGGATCAGCCCCAGCATTTT
cdr3_aa: CASSLDGDRADQPQHF

d_call: TRBD1
clone_size: -
j_call: TRBJ1-1
v_call: TRBV30
cdr3_nt: TGTGCCTGGATCCCAAGGACAGGGGGAATAACGGCCGCTGAAGCTTTCTTT
cdr3_aa: CAWIPRTGGITAAEAFF

d_call: TRBD2
clone_size: -
j_call: TRBJ2-1
v_call: TRBV6-6
cdr3_nt: TGTGCCAGCAGTTACCCCGGGACTAGCGGGGGGGAGCAGTTCTTC
cdr3_aa: CASSYPGTSGGEQFF

d_call: TRBD2
clone_size: -
j_call: TRBJ2-2
v_call: TRBV5-1
cdr3_nt: TGCGCCAGCAGCTTGGCTTCGGGGGGGCCGAACACCGGGGAGCTGTTTTTT
cdr3_aa: CASSLASGGPNTGELFF

d_call: TRBD1
clone_size: -
j_call: TRBJ2-1
v_call: TRBV15
cdr3_nt: TGTGCCACCAGCGTACGACAGGGCACAGGGGAGCAGTTCTTC
cdr3_aa: CATSVRQGTGEQFF